Each of the 8 T cell receptor beta chains below was sequenced from the same sample in a study of OX40 agonist ivuxolimab in advanced cancers. Generated by immunoSEQ multiplex PCR, the TCRdb table keeps only in-frame clones and is missing some. The sample shows about 48,000 clones, approximately 80% of them seen only once. The sample here was CD4+ or CD8+ T cells sorted from blood, taken in a trial of the OX40 agonist ivuxolimab. The receptors here all came from an adult with an advanced solid tumor such as melanoma, head and neck, liver or kidney cancer.

V usage is TRBV27 and J usage is TRBJ2-7; D uncertain. Germline V CDR1 and CDR2: MNHEY, SMNVEV (reference sequence). V shed 8 bases and J shed 4 bases, with 12 bases lying between them. The CDR3 has 12 residues. The CDR3 sequence: CASVGRQYEQYF. The CDR3 nucleotides read TGTGCCAGCGTAGGACGGCAATACGAGCAGTACTTC.

The chain combines TRBV6-1 with TRBJ1-2; D is unresolved. Trimming shortened V by 6 bases and J by 0 bases, and 11 bases separated the two germline ends. From germline, CDR1 is MNHNS and CDR2 SASEGT. The CDR3 loop spans 14 amino acids. CDR3 DNA sequence: TGTGCCAGCAGGAGGACGGAATCTAACTATGGCTACACCTTC. This sequence encodes CASRRTESNYGYTF.

This clone has only a few counts. This chain connects TRBV6-1 to TRBJ2-7; D is undetermined. The germline CDR1 and CDR2 sequences are MNHNS and SASEGT. The CDR3 is 11 residues long. Trimming left V 3 bases short and J 3 bases short, with 3 bases between. The CDR3 loop reads CASSDFYEQYF. CDR3 DNA sequence: TGTGCCAGCAGTGATTTCTACGAGCAGTACTTC.

The chain has TRBV7-2 and TRBJ2-7; D possibly corresponds to TRBD2 (6 bases). Germline V gene lookup returns CDR1 SGHTA and CDR2 FQGNSA. Between the trimmed V and J ends, which lost 5 bases and 1 base, there was a span of 15 bases. This CDR3 spans 15 amino acids. This chain's CDR3 is CASSALPGTSYEQYF. CDR3 sequence (DNA): TGTGCCAGCAGCGCACTGCCCGGGACTTCCTACGAGCAGTACTTC.

The chain uses TRBV7-9 and TRBJ1-6; D perhaps matches TRBD1 (5 bases). V was pared by 4 bases and J by 0 bases, with 7 bases between. From germline, CDR1 is SEHNR and CDR2 FQNEAQ (reference sequence). This CDR3 is 15 amino acids long. CDR3 sequence reads: CASSSGSSYNSPLHF. CDR3 nucleotide sequence: TGTGCCAGCAGCTCAGGGAGCTCCTATAATTCACCCCTCCACTTT.

This chain connects TRBV5-1 to TRBJ1-3, with a tentative D call TRBD1 (6 bases). With 0 bases removed from V and 0 bases from J, the gap between germline ends came to 13 bases. The germline gives CDR1 SGHRS, CDR2 YFSETQ. CDR3 length equals 17 residues. In nucleotides, the CDR3 is TGCGCCAGCAGCTTGGAGAGCAGGGGAAGCTCTGGAAACACCATATATTTT. Translating gives CASSLESRGSSGNTIYF.

CDR3 coding DNA: TGTGCCAGCAGTTCCAGGGGTTCGGGGGCCAACGTCCTGACTTTC. Translation: CASSSRGSGANVLTF. J is TRBJ2-6 and V is TRBV25-1; D is perhaps TRBD1 (6 bases). The germline gives CDR1 MGHDK, CDR2 SYGVNS. The CDR3 length is 15 residues. V was cut by 5 bases and J by 4 bases, with 12 bases left in between.

The rearrangement links TRBV4-2 to TRBJ2-7; 10 bases map to TRBD2. The CDR3 contains 18 residues. Germline lookup yields CDR1 LGHNA and CDR2 YNFKEQ. J gave up 1 base and V 2 bases, and 11 bases lay outside the gene matches. CDR3 residues: CASSQMPIAGGSSYEQYF. The CDR3, as DNA: TGTGCCAGCAGCCAAATGCCCATAGCGGGGGGCAGTTCCTACGAGCAGTACTTC.